This TCR beta chain is from a study of blood T cells in healthy people across ages. For the second PCR, which ran for 7 to 11 cycles, a sample-barcoded 5' primer and a J-beta primer mix were used. CDR3-containing paired-end reads numbering at least 2.5 million came from each sample. TCRdb used MiXCR to reprocess the 5' RACE reads, holding one entry per CDR3 protein. Of over 1,500,000 distinct CDR3 sequences listed, around 40% are singletons. The sample providers were healthy Caucasian people from Russia, aged about 6 to 95. The sample holds a few counts of this clonotype. J lost 3 bases, V lost 3 bases, and 6 bases had no gene match. Germline V gives CDR1 SGHTA, CDR2 FQGNSA. The CDR3 is 15 residues long.

J is TRBJ1-2 and V is TRBV7-2; 8 bases align to TRBD1. Sequenced material: blood. The TCR originated in a human donor in good health. This chain's CDR3 is CASSFLDRVYYGYTF. In nucleotides, the CDR3 is TGTGCCAGCAGCTTTTTGGACAGGGTATACTATGGCTACACCTTC.